The T cell receptor (beta chain) under discussion was sequenced for a study of T cell changes during pregnancy in multiple sclerosis. J was trimmed by 6 bases and V by 5 bases; bases with no gene match: 10. Germline V CDR1 and CDR2: SGHTA, FQGTGA. The CDR3 is 16 residues long. Profiling relied on immunoSEQ multiplex PCR, and the TCRdb table lists in-frame clones only, not all of them. Of 80,000 to 100,000 clones listed, approximately 94% were seen once; the top ten hold 0.99%. This clone was counted once. Source: peripheral blood, taken after pregnancy. This TCR was sampled from a female donor with multiple sclerosis, enrolled in a pregnancy study. The chain joins TRBV7-3 to TRBJ2-1; the match to TRBD2 covers 10 bases. The CDR3 region has the DNA TGTGCCAGCAGCACCTCGGCACTAGCGGGACCCAATGAGCAGTTCTTC. This sequence encodes CASSTSALAGPNEQFF.